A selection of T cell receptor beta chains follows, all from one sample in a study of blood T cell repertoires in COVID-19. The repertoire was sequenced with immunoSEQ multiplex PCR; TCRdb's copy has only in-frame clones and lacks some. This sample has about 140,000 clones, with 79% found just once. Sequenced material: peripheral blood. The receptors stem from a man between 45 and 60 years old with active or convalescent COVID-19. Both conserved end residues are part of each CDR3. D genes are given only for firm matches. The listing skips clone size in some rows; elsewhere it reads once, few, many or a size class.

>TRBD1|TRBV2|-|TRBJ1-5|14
TGTGCCAGCAGAGGGGACAGGGGAGGTCAGCCCCAGCATTTT
CASRGDRGGQPQHF
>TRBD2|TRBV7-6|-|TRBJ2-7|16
TGTGCCTCCCGGGCACTAGCGGGAGGGAGCTCCTACGAGCAGTACTTC
CASRALAGGSSYEQYF
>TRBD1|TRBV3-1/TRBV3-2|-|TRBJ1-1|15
TGTGCCAGCAGCCCTTTCGACAGGGCGAACACTGAAGCTTTCTTT
CASSPFDRANTEAFF
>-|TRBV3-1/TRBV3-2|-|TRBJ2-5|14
TGTGCCAGCAGCCAAACAGCGGCTCAAGAGACCCAGTACTTC
CASSQTAAQETQYF
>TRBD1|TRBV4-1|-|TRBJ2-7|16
TGCGCCAGCAGCCCCAAGTATCAGGGGGTGAACGACGAGCAGTACTTC
CASSPKYQGVNDEQYF
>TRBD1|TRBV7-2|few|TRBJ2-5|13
TGTGCCAGCAGCTTGACAGGGGCCGAGACCCAGTACTTC
CASSLTGAETQYF
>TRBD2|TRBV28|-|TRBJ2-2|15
TGTGCCAGCAAACCCAGCGGGAGGGCCGGAGGGGAGCTGTTTTTT
CASKPSGRAGGELFF
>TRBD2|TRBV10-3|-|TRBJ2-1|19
TGTGCCATCAGTGAGTCGTTAGCGGGAGCGGTGGCGGGGAGTAATGAGCAGTTCTTC
CAISESLAGAVAGSNEQFF
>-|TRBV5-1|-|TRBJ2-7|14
TGCGCCAGCAGCTTGGCGGGAGAGGTGGGCGAGCAGTACTTC
CASSLAGEVGEQYF
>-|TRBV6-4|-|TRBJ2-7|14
TGTGCCAGCAGTGACAAGGGGCGAAGGTACGAGCAGTACTTC
CASSDKGRRYEQYF
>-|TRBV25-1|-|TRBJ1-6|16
TGTGCCAGCAGTCGCGGGGAGGACGCCTATAATTCACCCCTCCACTTT
CASSRGEDAYNSPLHF
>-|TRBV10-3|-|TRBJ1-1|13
TGTGCCACCAGGCGGGGGGCAGACACTGAAGCTTTCTTT
CATRRGADTEAFF
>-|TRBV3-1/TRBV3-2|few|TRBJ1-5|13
TGTGCCAGCAGCCAAGGAGGGAATCAGCCCCAGCATTTT
CASSQGGNQPQHF
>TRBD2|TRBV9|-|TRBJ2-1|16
TGTGCCAGCAGCGTAGTTAGACTAGCGGGAGTCGGTGAGCAGTTCTTC
CASSVVRLAGVGEQFF
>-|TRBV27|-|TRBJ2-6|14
TGTGCCAGCAGTTTAGAGGTTGGGGCCAACGTCCTGACTTTC
CASSLEVGANVLTF
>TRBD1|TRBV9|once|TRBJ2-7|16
TGTGCCAGCAGCGTAGATCTACAGGGGGCGACCTACGAGCAGTACTTC
CASSVDLQGATYEQYF
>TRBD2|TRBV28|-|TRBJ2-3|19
TGTGCCAGCAGTTCTCCCGGGACTAGCGGGAGGTCTGGGGCAGATACGCAGTATTTT
CASSSPGTSGRSGADTQYF
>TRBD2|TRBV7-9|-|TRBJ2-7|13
TGTGCCAGCACACTAGCGGGAACCTACGAGCAGTACTTC
CASTLAGTYEQYF
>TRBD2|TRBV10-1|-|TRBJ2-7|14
TGCGCCAGCAGTGACCGTGGGGAGGGCCACGAGCAGTACTTC
CASSDRGEGHEQYF
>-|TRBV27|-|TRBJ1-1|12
TGTGCCGGGCCTTGGGAGGACACTGAAGCTTTCTTT
CAGPWEDTEAFF
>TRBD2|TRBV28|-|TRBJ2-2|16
TGTGCCAGCAGTTCCGGGACTAGCTGGAACACCGGGGAGCTGTTTTTT
CASSSGTSWNTGELFF
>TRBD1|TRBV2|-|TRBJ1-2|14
TGTGCCAGCAGTCCATTGACAGGGGGCTATGGCTACACCTTC
CASSPLTGGYGYTF
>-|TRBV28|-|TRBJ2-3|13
TGTGCCAGCAGAAAAAGCGGAGCAGATACGCAGTATTTT
CASRKSGADTQYF
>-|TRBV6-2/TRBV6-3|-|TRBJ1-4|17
TGTGCCAGCAGTTTGACGTTGCCCGGACAGACTAATGAAAAACTGTTTTTT
CASSLTLPGQTNEKLFF
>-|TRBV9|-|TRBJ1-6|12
TGTGCCAGCAGCCCCGGGGTGACACCCCTCCACTTT
CASSPGVTPLHF
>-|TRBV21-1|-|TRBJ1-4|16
TGTGCCAGCAGCCAAACCCACGACAGGGGGGGGGAAAAACTGTTTTTT
CASSQTHDRGGEKLFF
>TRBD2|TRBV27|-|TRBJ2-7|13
TGTGCCAGCAGCGGGACTAGCGAGGACGAGCAGTACTTC
CASSGTSEDEQYF
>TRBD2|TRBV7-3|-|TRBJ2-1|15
TGTGCCAGCAGCTCGGCTAGCGGAGTTTACAATGAGCAGTTCTTC
CASSSASGVYNEQFF
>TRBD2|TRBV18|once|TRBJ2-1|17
TGTGCCAGCTCACTCATTTCGGGACTAGCGGCCTACAATGAGCAGTTCTTC
CASSLISGLAAYNEQFF
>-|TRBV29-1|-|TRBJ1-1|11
TGCAGCGGCGGGGCGAACACTGAAGCTTTCTTT
CSGGANTEAFF
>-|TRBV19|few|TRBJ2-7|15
TGTGCCAGTAGTGTTTTGGCAGGTGACGACTACGAGCAGTACTTC
CASSVLAGDDYEQYF
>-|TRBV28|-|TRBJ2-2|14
TGTGCCAGCACCGCGGCCTCGAACACCGGGGAGCTGTTTTTT
CASTAASNTGELFF
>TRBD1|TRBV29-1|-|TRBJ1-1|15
TGCAGCGTTGAAGATACGAGGACAGGGGGCACTGAAGCTTTCTTT
CSVEDTRTGGTEAFF
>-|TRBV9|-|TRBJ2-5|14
TGTGCCAGCAGCGTAACGGCGGGGAGTGAGACCCAGTACTTC
CASSVTAGSETQYF
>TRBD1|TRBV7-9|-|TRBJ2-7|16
TGTGCCAGCAGCTTAGGGCACGGGACAGGGGTCTACGAGCAGTACTTC
CASSLGHGTGVYEQYF
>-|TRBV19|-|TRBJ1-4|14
TGTGCCAGTAGCCTTACAGCAACTAATGAAAAACTGTTTTTT
CASSLTATNEKLFF
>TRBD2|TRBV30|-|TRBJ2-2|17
TGTGCCTGGAGTGTTCCCCCACTAGCGGGGGACACCGGGGAGCTGTTTTTT
CAWSVPPLAGDTGELFF
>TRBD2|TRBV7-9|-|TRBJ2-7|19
TGTGCCAGCAGCTTACGGCCGAAGTGGACTAGAGACTCCTCCTACGAGCAGTACTTC
CASSLRPKWTRDSSYEQYF
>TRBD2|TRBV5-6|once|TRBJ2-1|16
TGTGCCAGCAGCGCACTCACTAGCGGGAGTATGTATGAGCAGTTCTTC
CASSALTSGSMYEQFF
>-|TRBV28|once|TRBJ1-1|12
TGTGCCAGCAGTTTAAGGACAGCTGAAGCTTTCTTT
CASSLRTAEAFF
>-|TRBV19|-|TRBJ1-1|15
TGTGCCAGTAGTACCCGCGGGGGGGTGAACACTGAAGCTTTCTTT
CASSTRGGVNTEAFF
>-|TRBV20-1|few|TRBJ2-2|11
TGCAGTGCCCGGACTATCGGGGAGCTGTTTTTT
CSARTIGELFF
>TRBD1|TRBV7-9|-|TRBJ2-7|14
TGTGCCAGCAGGGGTCGGGACAGGGCCTACGAGCAGTACTTC
CASRGRDRAYEQYF
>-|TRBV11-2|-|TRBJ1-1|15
TGTGCCAGCAGCAAAGGGGGGGTGCAACACACTGAAGCTTTCTTT
CASSKGGVQHTEAFF
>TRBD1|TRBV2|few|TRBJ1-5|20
TGTGCCAGCAACCCAGAGAGGACAGGGAATCTATATTTCGGCAATCAGCCCCAGCATTTT
CASNPERTGNLYFGNQPQHF
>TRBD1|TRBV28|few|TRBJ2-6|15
TGTGCCAGCAGTTCGGGACAGGGGGCGGGCAACGTCCTGACTTTC
CASSSGQGAGNVLTF
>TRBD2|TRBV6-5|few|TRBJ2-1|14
TGTGCCAGCAGCCCGGGACCGGGGGGAAATGAGCAGTTCTTC
CASSPGPGGNEQFF
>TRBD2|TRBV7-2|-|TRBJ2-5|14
TGTGCCAGCAGCTCAACTAGCGAGAGAGAGACCCAGTACTTC
CASSSTSERETQYF
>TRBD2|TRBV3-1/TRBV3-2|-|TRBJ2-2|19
TGTGCCAGCAGCCAAGATCAAGGGGGCGGACTAGCGGGAGACCGGGGAGCTGTTTTT
CASSQDQGGGLAGDRGAVF
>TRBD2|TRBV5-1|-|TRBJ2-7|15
TGCGCCAGCAGCGGGACTAGCGGGCCGCCCTACGAGCAGTACTTC
CASSGTSGPPYEQYF
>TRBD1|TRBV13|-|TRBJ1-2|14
TGTGCCAGCAGCTTTCAGGGGGGCTACTATGGCTACACCTTC
CASSFQGGYYGYTF
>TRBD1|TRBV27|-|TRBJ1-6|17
TGTGCCAGCAGTTCCCAGGACAGGGTTACTACTCATTCACCCCTCCACTTT
CASSSQDRVTTHSPLHF